The 18 T cell receptor beta chains reported below all come from one sample, sequenced in a study of blood T cell repertoires in COVID-19. Sequencing was performed with immunoSEQ multiplex PCR; in TCRdb, only in-frame clones are kept and a portion is missing. The sample records tens of thousands of clones, roughly 80% being singletons. Sequences were obtained from PBMCs or T cells enriched from blood (not recorded which). Source of these receptors: a woman aged 40 to 50 with acute COVID-19.

CDR3 nucleotides: TGTGCCAGCAGCTTAGAAGCGTCTAGCGGGAGTAGAAAGACCCAGTACTTC. This translates into CASSLEASSGSRKTQYF. This rearrangement joins TRBV7-2 to TRBJ2-5; 10 nucleotides agree with TRBD2. V lost 1 base and J lost 6; bases outside the gene matches: 11. The germline V gene encodes CDR1 SGHTA and CDR2 FQGNSA. The CDR3 is 17 residues long.

This rearrangement joins TRBV9 to TRBJ2-1; 10 bases match TRBD2. The trim removed 0 bases at V and 5 bases at J, leaving 11 bases unmatched. This CDR3 is 18 amino acids long. CDR1 SGDLS and CDR2 YYNGEE come from the germline V gene. The CDR3 sequence: CASSVARTSGGEDNEQFF. The CDR3, as DNA: TGTGCCAGCAGCGTAGCCAGGACTAGCGGCGGGGAAGACAATGAGCAGTTCTTC. The full variable domain, with the rest looked up from reference TRBV9 and TRBJ2-1, is DSGVTQTPKHLITATGQRVTLRCSPRSGDLSVYWYQQSLDQGLQFLIQYYNGEERAKGNILERFSAQQFPDLHSELNLSSLELGDSALYFCASSVARTSGGEDNEQFFGPGTRLTVL.

The chain combines TRBV7-2 with TRBJ1-6; a possible D gene is TRBD1 (5 bases). V lost 1 base, J lost 6 bases, and 10 bases lay in between. The CDR3 consists of 15 residues. Per germline, CDR1 SGHTA and CDR2 FQGNSA. DNA for the CDR3: TGTGCCAGCAGCTTAGGTCTAGGGGTTAATTCACCCCTCCACTTT. Residues: CASSLGLGVNSPLHF.

The V gene is TRBV11-1, the J gene TRBJ2-7; the match to TRBD2 covers 7 bases. J was trimmed by 0 bases and V by 3 bases; bases with no gene match: 8. The CDR3 has 16 residues. Germline CDR1 reads SGHAT; CDR2 reads FQDESV (reference sequence). The CDR3 spells CASSFSGDTSSYEQYF. The CDR3 nucleotides are TGTGCCAGCAGCTTCAGCGGGGATACTAGCTCCTACGAGCAGTACTTC.

The chain employs TRBV29-1 and TRBJ2-2, with 10 bases matching TRBD2. Germline lookup yields CDR1 SQVTM and CDR2 ANQGSEA. CDR3 length equals 14 residues. Unmatched junction bases numbered 7, after V lost 4 bases and J lost 8 bases. The CDR3 sequence: CSVVASGGRGELFF. In nucleotides, the CDR3 is TGCAGCGTTGTGGCTAGCGGGGGTAGGGGGGAGCTGTTTTTT.

The rearrangement links TRBV30 to TRBJ1-2; unclear D gene. V gave up 0 bases and J gave up 8 bases, with 10 bases separating them. Germline assignment: CDR1 GTSNPN and CDR2 SVGIG (reference sequence). This CDR3 has 12 amino acids. This CDR3 is CAWSVPRRGYTF. The CDR3, as DNA: TGTGCCTGGAGTGTACCAAGGAGGGGCTACACCTTC. The entire variable domain, with the rest obtained from reference TRBV30 and TRBJ1-2, is as follows: SQTIHQWPATLVQPVGSPLSLECTVEGTSNPNLYWYRQAAGRGLQLLFYSVGIGQISSEVPQNLSASRPQDRQFILSSKKLLLSDSGFYLCAWSVPRRGYTFGSGTRLTVV.

In its sample, this clone was seen once. The chain recombines TRBV4-1 with TRBJ2-1; weak D call: TRBD2 (5 bases). The ends were cut back, 2 bases at V and 1 base at J, with 9 bases in the middle. This CDR3 spans 15 amino acids. Germline values: CDR1 MGHRA, CDR2 YSYEKL. CDR3 residues: CASSQYRGSYNEQFF. CDR3 nucleotide sequence: TGCGCCAGCAGCCAATATCGCGGGTCCTACAATGAGCAGTTCTTC.

The genes are TRBV11-3 and TRBJ1-1; D is unclear. The CDR3 runs to 9 residues. Germline V gene sequence: CDR1 SGHNT, CDR2 YENEEA. V gave up 4 bases and J gave up 8 bases, with 2 bases separating them. CDR3 amino acids: CASSSEAFF. The CDR3 region has the DNA TGTGCCAGCAGCTCAGAAGCTTTCTTT.

V and J are TRBV19 and TRBJ1-1; no firm D call. Germline V gives CDR1 LNHDA, CDR2 SQIVND (reference sequence). V was pared by 5 bases and J by 5 bases, with 12 bases between. This CDR3 has 13 residues. The CDR3 DNA sequence: TGTGCCAGTAGTGTCCCGGGTGGGACTGAAGCTTTCTTT. This sequence encodes CASSVPGGTEAFF.

The chain has TRBV5-6 and TRBJ2-1; TRBD2 matches 7 bases. Germline assignment: CDR1 SGHDT and CDR2 YYEEEE. Trimming at V came to 6 bases and at J to 0 bases, leaving 9 bases not matched to a gene. There are 16 residues in the CDR3. The CDR3 region is CASTEGGSGSYNEQFF. The CDR3 DNA sequence: TGTGCCAGCACTGAGGGCGGGAGTGGCTCCTACAATGAGCAGTTCTTC.

The V call is TRBV5-1, the J call TRBJ1-1; TRBD1 might be the D (5 bases). Germline loops: CDR1 SGHRS, CDR2 YFSETQ. V was clipped by 1 base and J by 0 bases, with 10 bases between them. This CDR3 region has 15 residues. Here the CDR3 DNA reads TGCGCCAGCAGCTTGCCGGTGGACATGAACACTGAAGCTTTCTTT. Encoded protein: CASSLPVDMNTEAFF.

The chain employs TRBV7-9 and TRBJ2-1, with D unclear. Trimming took 7 bases from V and 7 from J, leaving 14 bases between them. From germline, CDR1 is SEHNR and CDR2 FQNEAQ (reference sequence). The CDR3 is 13 residues long. The CDR3 nucleotides read TGTGCCAGCACTAACTTTGTGGTGAATGAGCAGTTCTTC. Translation gives CASTNFVVNEQFF.

J is TRBJ1-4 and V is TRBV18, with D maybe TRBD1 (6 bases). Germline-derived CDR1 and CDR2 are KGHSH and LQKENI. V was cut by 3 bases and J by 8 bases, with 16 bases left in between. The CDR3 spans 15 residues. The CDR3 sequence is CASSPQLQGSEKLFF. For the CDR3, the DNA is TGTGCCAGCTCACCTCAACTACAGGGTAGCGAAAAACTGTTTTTT.

The CDR3 region is CASSPTGLGPEQYF. For the CDR3, the DNA is TGTGCCAGCAGTCCGACAGGGCTTGGGCCCGAGCAGTACTTC. The chain has TRBV28 and TRBJ2-7; 7 bases agree with TRBD1. Germline CDR1 MDHEN, CDR2 SYDVKM. Germline trimming cut 5 bases from V and 6 bases from J; bases unmatched to any gene: 10. CDR3 length: 14 residues.

In this sample, this clone turned up a few times. V is TRBV27 and J is TRBJ1-2, with D unclear. The germline V gene encodes CDR1 MNHEY and CDR2 SMNVEV (reference sequence). The ends were cut back, 0 bases at V and 8 bases at J, with 13 bases in the middle. This CDR3 is 14 amino acids long. The DNA of the CDR3 is TGTGCCAGCAGTTTATCGGTAGGCGGGGAGGGCTACACCTTC. Translation: CASSLSVGGEGYTF.

The chain links TRBV6-4 to TRBJ2-2; D is possibly TRBD2 (5 bases). The ends were cut back, 5 bases at V and 2 bases at J, with 9 bases in the middle. This CDR3 is built from 14 residues. Germline CDR1 MRHNA, CDR2 SNTAGT. In nucleotides, the CDR3 is TGTGCCAGCAGTAGGACTCTAAACACCGGGGAGCTGTTTTTT. Its translation is CASSRTLNTGELFF.

The chain carries TRBV18 and TRBJ2-1; 12 nucleotides align to TRBD2. V shed 0 bases, J shed 7 bases, and the junction held 4 bases outside the gene matches. From germline, CDR1 is KGHSH and CDR2 LQKENI. CDR3 length equals 16 residues. The CDR3 here is CASSPPTSGSSNEQFF. The CDR3 region has the DNA TGTGCCAGCTCACCACCGACTAGCGGGAGCTCGAATGAGCAGTTCTTC.

V usage is TRBV3-1 (or the pseudogene TRBV3-2) and J usage is TRBJ1-2, with D possibly being TRBD1 (6 bases). CDR1 and CDR2 (germline): LGHDT, YNNKEL (reference sequence). This CDR3 has 18 amino acids. The V gene lost 4 bases and the J gene lost 0 bases, with 21 bases spanning the gap. CDR3 DNA: TGTGCCAGCAGCCCCAAAGAGGGGGAATACCTTTCTAACTATGGCTACACCTTC. Translating gives CASSPKEGEYLSNYGYTF.